This TCR beta chain emerged from a study of regulatory T cells in long-lasting Graves disease. As for the study in general: Patients with new Graves' disease had used antithyroid drugs below 3 months.

Both iRepertoire HTBI primers and Arm-PCR of CDR3 regions were used to build the TCR beta libraries. TCRdb re-called the multiplex PCR reads with MiXCR, one entry per CDR3 protein. This sample has 440,000 or so distinct CDR3 sequences, with around 17% found just once. This clonotype was recorded at least ten times. Time point denoted: newly diagnosed GD, antithyroid drugs for less than 3 months. From RNA extracted from PBMCs, the TCR library was made. These data were also filed under a second study, of T cells in Graves' hyperthyroidism and ophthalmopathy. As that report states: Any patient presenting with uncontrolled infection, other autoimmune disease, pregnancy or lactation was left out.

The sequence was collected from a woman younger than 45 with Graves disease. The material was peripheral blood mononuclear cells (PBMCs), obtained at new diagnosis, from a patient treated with antithyroid drugs.

The CDR3 reads CASSLGAGGNEQFF. The DNA for the CDR3 is TGTGCCAGCAGTTTGGGGGCCGGGGGCAATGAGCAGTTCTTC. This chain joins TRBV7-2 and TRBJ2-1, with D perhaps being TRBD1 or TRBD2 (6 bases each). The CDR3 has 14 residues. CDR1 SGHTA and CDR2 FQGNSA come from the germline V gene. The germline V and J ends were trimmed by 6 bases and 6 bases, with 15 bases remaining between them.